These T cell receptor beta chains were read from a single sample in a study of long-term antiretroviral therapy in people with HIV. This table comes from immunoSEQ multiplex PCR, and its TCRdb copy is limited to in-frame clones, with some not included. The repertoire has approximately 28,000 clones, over 65% of them found once; the top ten carry more than 7%. Here the sequenced sample was unsorted PBMCs, taken 4.7 to 5 years after starting antiretroviral therapy. The receptors stem from a middle-aged man with HIV. Each CDR3 is given with its conserved first and last residue. Fields, in order: clone size, J gene, V gene, D gene, CDR3 DNA, CDR3 protein. A D gene is named only where the DNA matches it firmly. Expanded clones get a size class; other rows say once, few or many, or leave the size out.

>once|TRBJ2-3|TRBV5-1|TRBD2
TGCGCCAGCAGCTCCACGAGTAGCGGGGCTTACACAGATACGCAGTATTTT
CASSSTSSGAYTDTQYF
>once|TRBJ2-5|TRBV7-9|-
TGTGCCAGCAGCCACAGTCGGGGTTCACAAGAGACCCAGTACTTC
CASSHSRGSQETQYF
>-|TRBJ1-2|TRBV5-5|-
TGTGCCAGCAGCTTGATCCCTCCAGGAGGCTACACCTTC
CASSLIPPGGYTF
>few|TRBJ2-7|TRBV29-1|TRBD1
TGCAGCGCCGGGACAGGGAGTGGTTACGAGCAGTACTTC
CSAGTGSGYEQYF
>-|TRBJ2-7|TRBV11-2|-
TGTGCCAGCAGTCCTTCCGGGGTAGTACTCTACGAGCAGTACTTC
CASSPSGVVLYEQYF
>-|TRBJ2-3|TRBV4-3|-
TGCGCCAGCAGCCAAGATCTGGAGCCGACAGATACGCAGTATTTT
CASSQDLEPTDTQYF
>-|TRBJ2-2|TRBV19|TRBD1
TGTGCCAGTAGCCGGGACAGGAACACCGGGGAGCTGTTTTTT
CASSRDRNTGELFF
>-|TRBJ2-4|TRBV5-1|-
TGCGCCAGCAGCTTGGAGGGGGGGCTCCGCCAAAACATTCAGTACTTC
CASSLEGGLRQNIQYF
>-|TRBJ1-1|TRBV19|-
TGTGCCAGTAGAGACACCGCAAGGACTGAAGCTTTCTTT
CASRDTARTEAFF
>few|TRBJ2-7|TRBV14|-
TGTGCCAGCAGCAGGGACGTAGCTCTCTCCTACGAGCAGTACTTC
CASSRDVALSYEQYF
>once|TRBJ2-1|TRBV5-1|TRBD1
TGCGCCAGCAGCCTAACAGGGGGTTACAATGAGCAGTTCTTC
CASSLTGGYNEQFF
>-|TRBJ2-2|TRBV29-1|-
TGCAGCGTTGAAAGGGGGGCCGGGGAGCTGTTTTTT
CSVERGAGELFF
>-|TRBJ2-7|TRBV29-1|-
TGCAGCGTTGTGGGGCGGAGCTCCTACGAGCAGTACTTC
CSVVGRSSYEQYF
>once|TRBJ1-2|TRBV7-8|TRBD1
TGTGCCAGCAGGGGACAGATACCCTATGGCTACACCTTC
CASRGQIPYGYTF
>-|TRBJ1-6|TRBV7-9|-
TGTGCCAGCAGCCCAGGGGCAGGAATGGGTTCACCCCTCCACTTT
CASSPGAGMGSPLHF
>-|TRBJ2-3|TRBV6-5|TRBD2
TGTGCCAGCAGTTTTGGGGGGGGACTCACAGATACGCAGTATTTT
CASSFGGGLTDTQYF